This entry describes one TCR beta chain. The target of this receptor is not known. Per-base quality was not reported, and no clone a single base away is much larger than it. Library prep was done by 5' RACE. Sequencer: Illumina HiSeq 2500. A second PCR of about 6 to 12 cycles was run with a J-beta primer mix and a sample-barcoded 5' primer. A unique molecular identifier was introduced onto each TCR beta cDNA molecule by a template-switch 5' adaptor carrying 12 random nucleotides. At least 2.5 million CDR3-containing paired-end reads were obtained from each sample. First-strand cDNA synthesis was performed from all RNA using the Mint cDNA synthesis kit, with priming by a TRBC-specific oligonucleotide. Following uracil-DNA glycosylase treatment, all cDNA underwent a first 18-cycle PCR with the universal primers M1SS and BC2_uni_R. From the authors' description of their analysis: For normalization, 1 million high-quality reads, each with a distinct molecular identifier, were randomly selected from each sample. Reads sharing molecular identifiers were discarded rather than binned into consensus sequences. CDR3 identification, clonotype clustering and error correction used MiTCR with a Q25 quality threshold and the strictest error-elimination algorithm. A nonparametric unseen species model using Euler transformation provided a lower-bound estimate of total TCR beta diversity. TCRdb handled the public reads itself, with Q25 trimming in fastp and clone calling in MiXCR, and kept productive beta chains. Entries that share a CDR3 protein sequence are merged under the most common genes and DNA. None of the V and J calls come from the authors' own analysis; TCRdb made them. The sample yields around 850,000 distinct CDR3 sequences; around 36% were counted once. The ten largest clones take up 10% to 15% of the sample.

V loses 6 bases of germline sequence and J loses 2 bases, and the interval between the two ends is 16 bases. Including the terminal cysteine and phenylalanine, the CDR3 comprises 15 residues. Kept here is only the CDR3 DNA, which spans 45 bases and is read in frame from base 1. From the germline V gene, CDR1 is MGHDK and CDR2 is SYGVNS. The 40 or so donors, aged about 6 to 95 years, were systemically healthy Caucasian individuals from Russia. Ten milliliters of peripheral blood were drawn from each donor into EDTA-treated Vacutainer tubes. Ficoll-Paque density-gradient centrifugation was used to isolate PBMCs, with at least 6.5 million per sample. Trizol reagent was used to extract total RNA from PBMCs, with at least 6 micrograms per sample. The percentages of naive CD45RAhigh/CD27high T cells were determined by flow cytometry on a PBMC aliquot from every donor. This entry is derived from a study of blood T cells in healthy people across ages (dated by TCRdb to the mid-2010s). The study in broad terms: In model experiments, template switching captured roughly one uniquely barcoded TCR beta cDNA molecule for every two T cells. To avoid experimental bias, donors of different ages were randomly spread across the sequencing lanes. Using the same blood draw, the study looked at two additional independent replicas of 1 million unique cDNA reads for two donors, one aged 18 to 30 and the other aged 80 or older. The donors were split into four age groups: young (average around 17 years), middle-aged (around 37), aged (more than 55) and long-lived (82). To track age-related changes in TCR beta repertoire diversity, the study relied on deep sequencing normalized with unique cDNA molecular identifiers.

The investigation overall reported the following: As age increased, observed TCR beta diversity per million T cells dropped in a roughly linear way, and a significant reduction was already evident by age 40. Estimates of total diversity from one million sequenced T cells were regarded as lower bounds and underestimates. Compared with the aged group, more naive CD4+ T cells, fewer expanded clones and increased TCR diversity were shown by the long-lived group, suggesting age selection. There was a strong correlation between observed TCR beta diversity and the percentage of naive T cells measured by flow cytometry. Donor CMV infection status was unknown, potentially confounding age-related changes in expanded clonotypes. Since profiling was done on bulk unsorted PBMCs, naive and antigen-experienced compartments could not be conclusively compared.

This receptor was identified in a man aged 18 to 30 in good health. Recombination linked TRBV25-1 to TRBJ2-5, with a tentative D call of TRBD1 or TRBD2, each matching 5 bases. Material: blood. The CDR3 is CASSPPGPAQETQYF. DNA sequence: TGTGCCAGCAGCCCTCCGGGACCAGCACAAGAGACCCAGTACTTC.